The sequence of this T cell receptor (beta chain) was determined in a study of cytomegalovirus exposure and HLA in healthy donors. General study points: The study had only CMV serostatus as immune exposure information. Several of the most significant clusters appeared linked to common viral pathogens, based on a later analysis.

This clone was picked up a small number of times. Antigen unknown. Researchers ran the PCR with 60 Vbeta and 13 Jbeta primers. Repertoires were generated with immunoSEQ multiplex PCR, while TCRdb's copy carries only in-frame clones and drops some. The sample shows approximately 100,000 clones, 70% to 80% of them seen only once. V was trimmed by 1 base and J by 3 bases, leaving 10 bases between them. The germline CDR1 and CDR2 sequences are SGHNT and YYREEE (reference sequence). The CDR3 is made up of 14 amino acids. The sample taken for sequencing was PBMCs. The clonotype comes from a woman younger than 30 in good health and CMV-seropositive. V gene TRBV5-4 combines with J gene TRBJ2-5; D may be TRBD1 (7 bases). The CDR3 loop is CASSLPRGEETQYF. Written as DNA, the CDR3 is TGTGCCAGCAGCTTGCCCAGGGGGGAAGAGACCCAGTACTTC.